These T cell receptor beta chains were read from a single sample in a study of identifying expanded T cells in peripheral blood. Clones were sequenced by immunoSEQ multiplex PCR, and TCRdb holds only the in-frame ones, with some missing. The table records more than 75,000 clones, around 87% of them present only once. Sequenced input: blood. Every receptor here comes from a person aged 18 to 70 in good health. CDR3s include the opening cysteine and the closing phenylalanine or tryptophan. Fields, in order: J gene, clone size, D gene, V gene, CDR3 DNA, CDR3 protein. The D gene is left open where the match is weak. Where a row states a size, it is once, few, many or the class of an expanded clone; other rows omit it.

J: TRBJ1-2; size: NA; D: NA; V: TRBV20-1; DNA: TGCAGTTACGGATCTAACTATGGCTACACCTTC; CDR3: CSYGSNYGYTF
J: TRBJ1-1; size: NA; D: NA; V: TRBV6-5; DNA: TGTGCCAGCAGTTACCTTCGCCACACTGAAGCTTTCTTT; CDR3: CASSYLRHTEAFF
J: TRBJ2-2; size: NA; D: NA; V: TRBV5-1; DNA: TGCGCCAGCAGCCCGGCAGGGGACACCGGGGAGCTGTTTTTT; CDR3: CASSPAGDTGELFF
J: TRBJ2-2; size: NA; D: TRBD1; V: TRBV7-3; DNA: TGTGCCAGCAGCCCAAACTATGGACAGGGAACCGGGGAGCTGTTTTTT; CDR3: CASSPNYGQGTGELFF
J: TRBJ1-5; size: NA; D: NA; V: TRBV25-1; DNA: TGTGCCACCCCAGGGCATGTTTATAGCAATCAGCCCCAGCATTTT; CDR3: CATPGHVYSNQPQHF
J: TRBJ1-3; size: NA; D: NA; V: TRBV7-8; DNA: TGTGCCAGCAGCGACCGAAGGATTGCCAACACCATATATTTT; CDR3: CASSDRRIANTIYF
J: TRBJ2-7; size: NA; D: TRBD1; V: TRBV15; DNA: TGTGCCACCAGCAGGGACAGGGGTGCCTACGAGCAGTACTTC; CDR3: CATSRDRGAYEQYF
J: TRBJ1-1; size: NA; D: NA; V: TRBV7-9; DNA: TGTGCCAGCAGCGTGTCCACGAACACTGAAGCTTTCTTT; CDR3: CASSVSTNTEAFF
J: TRBJ1-3; size: NA; D: NA; V: TRBV5-6; DNA: TGTGCCAGCAGCACCTGGACCGCTTACTCTGGAAACACCATATATTTT; CDR3: CASSTWTAYSGNTIYF
J: TRBJ1-2; size: NA; D: NA; V: TRBV7-9; DNA: TGTGCCAGCAGCTCGGACGTTGGGGGGGTCTATGGCTACACCTTC; CDR3: CASSSDVGGVYGYTF
J: TRBJ2-7; size: NA; D: TRBD1; V: TRBV2; DNA: TGTGCCAGCAGAAACAGGGGAAGTTTCTCCTACGAGCAGTACTTC; CDR3: CASRNRGSFSYEQYF
J: TRBJ2-7; size: NA; D: TRBD2; V: TRBV7-6; DNA: TGTGCCAGCAGCGGCTCCGGGACTAGCTTCTCTGATGACTCCTACGAGCAGTACTTC; CDR3: CASSGSGTSFSDDSYEQYF
J: TRBJ1-1; size: NA; D: NA; V: TRBV9; DNA: TGTGCCAGCAGCGTCGTCGGACAGATGAACACTGAAGCTTTCTTT; CDR3: CASSVVGQMNTEAFF
J: TRBJ2-3; size: NA; D: NA; V: TRBV7-8; DNA: TGTGCCAGCAGAAGACTTAGCACAGATACGCAGTATTTT; CDR3: CASRRLSTDTQYF
J: TRBJ2-1; size: NA; D: NA; V: TRBV6-5; DNA: TGTGCCAGCAGTTACACTCAGGGGAGCTCCTACAATGAGCAGTTCTTC; CDR3: CASSYTQGSSYNEQFF
J: TRBJ1-2; size: NA; D: NA; V: TRBV11-2; DNA: TGTGCCAGCAGCCGGTGGGAGTCTAACTATGGCTACACCTTC; CDR3: CASSRWESNYGYTF
J: TRBJ1-1; size: NA; D: NA; V: TRBV5-1; DNA: TGCGCCAGCAGCTTGGACGGGGGGATGAACACTGAAGCTTTCTTT; CDR3: CASSLDGGMNTEAFF
J: TRBJ1-5; size: NA; D: NA; V: TRBV28; DNA: TGTGCCAGCAGTTCGTTGGGGGGGGATCAGCCCCAGCATTTT; CDR3: CASSSLGGDQPQHF
J: TRBJ2-1; size: once; D: TRBD2; V: TRBV29-1; DNA: TGCAGCGTTGAAATAGTAGCGGGGCGATACAATGAGCAGTTCTTC; CDR3: CSVEIVAGRYNEQFF
J: TRBJ1-2; size: NA; D: NA; V: TRBV2; DNA: TGTGCCAGCAACAGCCTATTCAGTTCCAACTATGGCTACACCTTC; CDR3: CASNSLFSSNYGYTF
J: TRBJ2-3; size: NA; D: NA; V: TRBV7-8; DNA: TGTGCCAGCAGCTACGGACGTCAGGGGGGCAGCACAGATACGCAGTATTTT; CDR3: CASSYGRQGGSTDTQYF
J: TRBJ2-7; size: NA; D: TRBD2; V: TRBV7-2; DNA: TGTGCCAGCAGCCTCGGGCTAGCGGGGAATTACGAGCAGTACTTC; CDR3: CASSLGLAGNYEQYF
J: TRBJ1-4; size: few; D: TRBD1; V: TRBV19; DNA: TGTGCCAGTAGTAGAACGACAGGGGGAGCAACTAATGAAAAACTGTTTTTT; CDR3: CASSRTTGGATNEKLFF
J: TRBJ1-5; size: NA; D: TRBD1; V: TRBV10-2; DNA: TGCGCCAGCAGTCGACAGGGCAACAATCAGCCCCAGCATTTT; CDR3: CASSRQGNNQPQHF
J: TRBJ2-1; size: NA; D: TRBD2; V: TRBV9; DNA: TGTGCCAGCTCCCCGGGGGGATATAGCTCCTACAATGAGCAGTTCTTC; CDR3: CASSPGGYSSYNEQFF
J: TRBJ2-5; size: NA; D: NA; V: TRBV5-1; DNA: TGCGCCAGCAGCTTGCTAGGGGCAGGGGAGACCCAGTACTTC; CDR3: CASSLLGAGETQYF
J: TRBJ1-1; size: NA; D: TRBD1; V: TRBV10-3; DNA: TGTGCCATCAGTGTTAGGGGGCGATGGACTGAAGCTTTCTTT; CDR3: CAISVRGRWTEAFF
J: TRBJ1-2; size: medium-sized; D: TRBD1; V: TRBV9; DNA: TGTGCCAGCAGCGTAGCCGGGACAGGTGAGGACTATGGCTACACCTTC; CDR3: CASSVAGTGEDYGYTF
J: TRBJ1-2; size: NA; D: NA; V: TRBV6-5; DNA: TGTGCCAGCAGTACCCAGGGGATCTCTGGCTACACCTTC; CDR3: CASSTQGISGYTF
J: TRBJ1-2; size: NA; D: NA; V: TRBV6-5; DNA: TGTGCCAGCAGTTATAAAAAGACAGCTTCTAACTATGGCTACACCTTC; CDR3: CASSYKKTASNYGYTF
J: TRBJ2-6; size: NA; D: NA; V: TRBV28; DNA: TGTGCCAGCAATCAAGCTTCTGGGGCCAACGTCCTGACTTTC; CDR3: CASNQASGANVLTF
J: TRBJ1-1; size: NA; D: NA; V: TRBV7-8; DNA: TGTGCCAGCAGCTTCCCACCCATGAACACTGAAGCTTTCTTT; CDR3: CASSFPPMNTEAFF
J: TRBJ2-7; size: once; D: NA; V: TRBV27; DNA: TGTGCCAGCAGTCCGGGGGCCGGATTCTACGAGCAGTACTTC; CDR3: CASSPGAGFYEQYF
J: TRBJ2-1; size: NA; D: TRBD1; V: TRBV23-1; DNA: TGCGCCAGCAGTCAAATAACGCCGGGACAGTCTTGGAGTGAGCAGTTCTTC; CDR3: CASSQITPGQSWSEQFF
J: TRBJ2-5; size: NA; D: NA; V: TRBV5-4; DNA: TGTGCCAGCAGCTTGGAGGCGCAGGGGGGAGGAGAGACCCAGTACTTC; CDR3: CASSLEAQGGGETQYF
J: TRBJ1-6; size: few; D: NA; V: TRBV19; DNA: TGTGCCAGTAGTTCCAGGGAGAGCTCCTATAATTCACCCCTCCACTTT; CDR3: CASSSRESSYNSPLHF
J: TRBJ1-1; size: NA; D: TRBD1; V: TRBV18; DNA: TGTGCCAGCTCACCAAGGGGACAGGGAATGAACACTGAAGCTTTCTTT; CDR3: CASSPRGQGMNTEAFF
J: TRBJ1-1; size: NA; D: NA; V: TRBV7-9; DNA: TGTGCCAGCAGCTTAGGTGAGATTGAAGCTTTCTTT; CDR3: CASSLGEIEAFF
J: TRBJ2-5; size: few; D: TRBD2; V: TRBV4-1; DNA: TGCGCCAGCAGCCAAGATCTGGGACTAGCGGGGGGGCAAGAGACCCAGTACTTC; CDR3: CASSQDLGLAGGQETQYF
J: TRBJ1-4; size: NA; D: NA; V: TRBV19; DNA: TGTGCCAGTAGTATTGGGTGGAAGGAAAAACTGTTTTTT; CDR3: CASSIGWKEKLFF
J: TRBJ2-7; size: NA; D: NA; V: TRBV30; DNA: TGTGCCTGGAGCTGGATGCACTCCTACGAGCAGTACTTC; CDR3: CAWSWMHSYEQYF
J: TRBJ1-1; size: NA; D: NA; V: TRBV11-1; DNA: TGTGCCAGCAGTCTTCCGGGGGGAGAAGCTTTCTTT; CDR3: CASSLPGGEAFF
J: TRBJ1-2; size: NA; D: TRBD1; V: TRBV19; DNA: TGTGCCAGTAGTATAGGATCGTGGACAGGCACCCTAAACTATGGCTACACCTTC; CDR3: CASSIGSWTGTLNYGYTF
J: TRBJ1-2; size: NA; D: NA; V: TRBV14; DNA: TGTGCCAGCTCCAAAGAGGCAGGGGCGAGTTATGGCTACACCTTC; CDR3: CASSKEAGASYGYTF
J: TRBJ2-3; size: NA; D: TRBD1; V: TRBV5-1; DNA: TGCGCCAGCAGCCCCCCGGACAGGGGGACAGATACGCAGTATTTT; CDR3: CASSPPDRGTDTQYF
J: TRBJ2-7; size: once; D: TRBD1; V: TRBV9; DNA: TGTGCCAGCAGCGCCCGGGACAGGGGGCGCGAGCAGTACTTC; CDR3: CASSARDRGREQYF
J: TRBJ2-5; size: NA; D: TRBD1; V: TRBV15; DNA: TGTGCCACCAGCAGAGATAAGAGGGGAACAGGGGCGAGGAAGGAGACCCAGTACTTC; CDR3: CATSRDKRGTGARKETQYF
J: TRBJ2-4; size: few; D: NA; V: TRBV10-2; DNA: TGCGCCAGCAGTGAACGTTGGGGGGTTGAAGCCAAAAACATTCAGTACTTC; CDR3: CASSERWGVEAKNIQYF
J: TRBJ1-2; size: few; D: NA; V: TRBV29-1; DNA: TGCAGCGTTGATGAGGGGGGCAGGGGCTACACCTTC; CDR3: CSVDEGGRGYTF